This T cell receptor (beta chain) was documented in a study of blood T cell repertoires in COVID-19. Study-level information: Sites in the United States, Italy and Spain provided acute and convalescent COVID-19 samples. T cells, B-cell-depleted T cells, or PBMCs provided the cDNA or gDNA that served as material.

Original analysis: Amplified reference gene primers provided the basis for estimating nucleated cell counts. Sequencing used immunoSEQ multiplex PCR; TCRdb keeps in-frame clones, though not all of them. V and J calls and clone size are given by that table; D and trimming were obtained from the DNA. The repertoire consists of under 250,000 clones, with about 83% occurring once and the leading ten covering 1.5% to 1.7%. Trimming took off 5 bases at V and 8 bases at J, with 12 bases between the two ends. Germline CDR1 LGHDT, CDR2 YNNKEL (reference sequence). The length of the CDR3 is 13 residues. The sequence came from a middle-aged woman who had recovered from COVID-19. The chain carries TRBV3-1 (or the pseudogene TRBV3-2) and TRBJ2-2, with TRBD1 as a possible D gene (5 bases). The sequencing input was peripheral blood. DNA of the CDR3: TGTGCCAGCAGCACTACAGGTGATGGGGAGCTGTTTTTT. This encodes CASSTTGDGELFF.